The clone carrying this T cell receptor (beta chain) was found many times. Its target is not known. The record originates from a study of T cells in Graves' hyperthyroidism and ophthalmopathy. Study outcomes and limitations: Most thyroid clonotypes with frequency above 0.001 were detected in blood.

The CDR3 extends over 13 amino acids. The germline V gene encodes CDR1 SGHRS and CDR2 YFSETQ. Trimming removed 5 bases at V and 6 bases at J, with 13 bases between. The source of the PBMCs was approximately 9.5 ml of fresh peripheral blood. The TCR beta CDR3 regions underwent amplification using RNA transcripts as the source. First-round RT-PCR with HTBI primers amplified the TCR CDR3 region. TCRdb itself ran the multiplex PCR reads through MiXCR, one entry per CDR3 protein. Altogether some 400,000 distinct CDR3 sequences are present, roughly 13% being singletons, with the ten largest covering about a fifth.

The clonotype was recovered from a young man with Graves' hyperthyroidism that later progressed to Graves' ophthalmopathy. This chain connects TRBV5-1 to TRBJ2-3; no clear D gene. The sample was blood. The CDR3 reads CASSPFGRDTQYF. The DNA of the CDR3 is TGCGCCAGCAGTCCATTTGGCCGGGATACGCAGTATTTT.